This T cell receptor beta chain was retrieved from a study of monozygotic twins with inflammatory bowel disease. This CDR3 has 12 amino acids. Each CDR3 protein gets one entry in TCRdb, which reprocessed the 5' RACE reads and gives no DNA. Its listing shows about 210,000 distinct CDR3 sequences. The chain employs TRBV12-3 or TRBV12-4 and TRBJ1-2; TCRdb's D gene call, TRBD1, goes unchecked for lack of DNA. The sequencing sample was made of blood. This clonotype was sampled from a human donor with ulcerative colitis or Crohn's disease, or a healthy co-twin of an affected twin (not recorded which). The CDR3 region is CASTRGPYGYTF.